This T cell receptor (beta chain) was sequenced for a study of long-term antiretroviral therapy in people with HIV. The CDR3 runs 14 residues. The germline CDR1 and CDR2 sequences are SNHLY and FYNNEI. Deletions cut 6 bases from V and 5 bases from J, with 16 bases between. Version v3.0 of the immunoSEQ assay ran at survey level. TCRdb's table, derived via immunoSEQ multiplex PCR, lists solely in-frame clones and lacks some. The sample shows 29,000 or so clones, 85% to 95% of them seen only once. This clone appeared once. The sample consisted of unsorted PBMCs, taken approximately 6.3 years after starting antiretroviral therapy. The chain carries TRBV2 and TRBJ2-5; TRBD1 is a possible D gene (6 bases). The source is a woman in her 40s with HIV. CDR3 nucleotide sequence: TGTGCCAGCAGGGTACAGGGTCGTGGGGAGACCCAGTACTTC. Residues: CASRVQGRGETQYF.